Each of the 2 T cell receptor beta chains below was sequenced from the same sample in a study of cytomegalovirus exposure and HLA in healthy donors (dated by TCRdb to about 2017). Libraries were built with the immunoSEQ multiplex PCR assay. For the multiplex PCR, a mixture combining 60 forward primers for TCR Vbeta segments and 13 reverse primers for TCR Jbeta segments was used. TCRdb holds this immuneACCESS table with in-frame rearrangements only. Some clones are missing; in checked studies, unresolved V genes explain under half, and the rest has no known cause. For this sample the table gives around 140,000 clones, of which roughly 78% were detected only once. The ten largest clonotypes hold about 3.2% of the sample. Input material: PBMCs. The receptors originated from a female donor in good health and CMV-seronegative.

The gene calls are TRBV9 and TRBJ1-1; D gene unclear. From germline, CDR1 is SGDLS and CDR2 YYNGEE. V shed 0 bases and J shed 3 bases, with 12 bases lying between them. The CDR3 sequence is 15 residues long. The DNA for the CDR3 is TGTGCCAGCAGCGTAGGTCTCCAGTTGGACACTGAAGCTTTCTTT. Translating it yields CASSVGLQLDTEAFF.

This sequence joins TRBV30 and TRBJ2-2; TRBD2 matches at 8 bases. Trimming cost V 7 bases and J 4 bases; bases outside gene matches: 11. Per germline, CDR1 GTSNPN and CDR2 SVGIG (reference sequence). This CDR3 is built from 15 residues. The CDR3: CASQTSALITGELFF. CDR3 coding DNA: TGTGCCTCACAGACTAGCGCTCTAATCACCGGGGAGCTGTTTTTT.